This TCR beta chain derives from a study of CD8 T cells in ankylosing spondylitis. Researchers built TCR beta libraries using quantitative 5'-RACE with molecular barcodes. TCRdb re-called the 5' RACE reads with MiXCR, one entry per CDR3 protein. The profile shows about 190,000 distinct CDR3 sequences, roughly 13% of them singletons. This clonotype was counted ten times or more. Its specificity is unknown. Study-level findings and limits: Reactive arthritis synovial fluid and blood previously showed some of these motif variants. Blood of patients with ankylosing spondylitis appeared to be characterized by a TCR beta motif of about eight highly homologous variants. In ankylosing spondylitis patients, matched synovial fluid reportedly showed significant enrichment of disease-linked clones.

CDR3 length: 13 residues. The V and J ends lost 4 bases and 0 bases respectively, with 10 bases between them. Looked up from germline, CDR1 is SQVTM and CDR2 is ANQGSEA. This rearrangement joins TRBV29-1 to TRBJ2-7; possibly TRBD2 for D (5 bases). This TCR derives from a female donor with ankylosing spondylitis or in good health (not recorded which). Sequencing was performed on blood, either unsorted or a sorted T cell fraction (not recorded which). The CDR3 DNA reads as TGCAGCGTTGTTCAAGGGAGCTCCTACGAGCAGTACTTC. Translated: CSVVQGSSYEQYF.